This TCR beta chain is from a study of vaccination and CD4 T cells after COVID-19. Whole-study context: Post-vaccine sampling followed dose two by a median 72 days (range 14 to 241).

Documented treatment: approximately 10-day PBMC culture with coronavirus spike peptide pools or control peptides (ViraFEST assay). This clonotype counts as medium-sized. No antigen is known for it. The Oncomine TCR Beta short-read assay was applied to DNA of cultured CD4+ T cells. One entry per CDR3 protein, called by TCRdb with MiXCR from the PCR reads. Of 12,000 or so distinct CDR3 sequences listed, around 21% are singletons. The sample in question was CD4+ T cells from blood, cultured in vitro, obtained after SARS-CoV-2 vaccination. This receptor was identified in a human donor who had recovered from COVID-19.

CDR3 nucleotide sequence: TGTGCCAGCAGCTTAGATGGACTAGCGGGACGGGAGCAGTACTTC. Protein: CASSLDGLAGREQYF. The rearrangement joins TRBV7-2 to TRBJ2-7; 12 bases map to TRBD2. Trimming at V came to 1 base and at J to 7 bases, leaving 5 bases not matched to a gene. Germline CDR1 reads SGHTA; CDR2 reads FQGNSA. The CDR3 length is 15 residues.